Presented here are 30 T cell receptor beta chains from one specimen sequenced in a study of T cells expressing NK-cell markers. TCRdb re-called the 5' RACE reads, yielding one record per CDR3 amino acid sequence without DNA. The ten most abundant clones cover about 7.3% of a sample with 350,000 to 500,000 distinct CDR3 sequences. Material: blood T cells: a sorted CD56 or NKG2C T cell subset, CD4+ or CD8+ T cells, or bulk PBMC T cells (not recorded which). The receptors stem from a woman between 18 and 70 years old in good health.

The CDR3 reads CASSPGDAQETQYF. The J gene is TRBJ2-5, the V gene TRBV5-1; lacking DNA, the TRBD1 call made by TCRdb goes unchecked. This CDR3 has 14 amino acids. Germline CDR1 reads SGHRS; CDR2 reads YFSETQ.

The genes are TRBV7-9 and TRBJ2-1; TCRdb's assignment of TRBD2 cannot be checked, as there is no DNA. Germline-derived CDR1 and CDR2 are SEHNR and FQNEAQ (reference sequence). The CDR3 totals 16 residues. The CDR3: CASSSSAATQRSEQFF. Supplemented by reference TRBV7-9 and TRBJ2-1, the full variable domain reads DTGVSQNPRHKITKRGQNVTFRCDPISEHNRLYWYRQTLGQGPEFLTYFQNEAQLEKSRLLSDRFSAERPKGSFSTLEIQRTEQGDSAMYLCASSSSAATQRSEQFFGPGTRLTVL.

The V gene is TRBV5-5, the J gene TRBJ2-7; TCRdb reports TRBD1, a call that lacks DNA to check it against. Germline V lookup: CDR1 SGHKS, CDR2 YYEKEE (reference sequence). The CDR3 loop spans 14 amino acids. CDR3 protein: CASSLGPGSDEQYF.

The chain is built from TRBV6-5 and TRBJ1-6; the D call from TCRdb, TRBD1, cannot be confirmed without DNA. CDR1 is MNHEY and CDR2 is SVGAGI in the germline V gene. There are 14 residues in the CDR3. The CDR3 sequence: CASSSTGGNSPLHF.

The chain is built from TRBV20-1 and TRBJ1-1; TCRdb's D call, TRBD1, is unchecked because there is no DNA. CDR3 size: 12 residues. Germline-derived CDR1 and CDR2 are DFQATT and SNEGSKA (reference sequence). CDR3 region: CSAHRTGAHAFF.

The genes are TRBV12-3 or TRBV12-4 and TRBJ1-6; TCRdb lists TRBD1, though no DNA is available to test this call. This CDR3 contains 15 residues. CDR3 in amino acids: CASTSQGHGNSPLHF.

This rearrangement joins TRBV3-1 to TRBJ1-2. Germline V gene data show CDR1 as LGHDT and CDR2 as YNNKEL (reference sequence). This CDR3 spans 12 amino acids. The CDR3: CASSQVSQGYTF.

The chain employs TRBV19 and TRBJ1-4; TCRdb names TRBD1, which stays unverified in the absence of DNA. Germline lookup yields CDR1 LNHDA and CDR2 SQIVND (reference sequence). The CDR3 covers 16 residues. CDR3 sequence reads: CASSEEGTGNLRKLFF.

The CDR3 spells CATSRGSRDNEQFF. This chain uses TRBV24-1 with TRBJ2-1; TCRdb indicates TRBD2, and absent DNA this call remains unverified. Germline CDR1 reads KGHDR; CDR2 reads SFDVKD. The length of the CDR3 is 14 residues.

The chain employs TRBV7-9 and TRBJ1-5; TCRdb reports TRBD1, a call that lacks DNA to check it against. The CDR3 consists of 14 residues. CDR1 SEHNR and CDR2 FQNEAQ come from the germline V gene (reference sequence). CDR3: CASSTGGMDQPQHF.

The rearrangement uses TRBV18 and TRBJ2-5. CDR1 and CDR2 (germline): KGHSH, LQKENI. The length of the CDR3 is 15 residues. CDR3 protein: CASSPTEMYQETQYF.

This rearrangement joins TRBV20-1 to TRBJ2-1; lacking DNA, the TRBD1 call made by TCRdb goes unchecked. There are 14 residues in the CDR3. Germline V gives CDR1 DFQATT, CDR2 SNEGSKA (reference sequence). The chain's CDR3 is CSARPGTGVNEQFF.

The CDR3 here is CATSLSSITDTQYF. V is TRBV15 and J is TRBJ2-3. The germline V gene encodes CDR1 LNHNV and CDR2 YYDKDF (reference sequence). The CDR3 is made up of 14 amino acids.

This chain uses TRBV7-3 with TRBJ2-3; absent DNA, TCRdb's TRBD1 call cannot be checked. The V gene's germline CDR1 is SGHTA and CDR2 FQGTGA. This CDR3 is built from 16 residues. The chain's CDR3 is CASSLLGLGGADTQYF.

J is TRBJ2-1 and V is TRBV6-1; absent DNA, TCRdb's TRBD1 call cannot be checked. The germline V gene has CDR1 MNHNS and CDR2 SASEGT. The CDR3 totals 15 residues. This chain's CDR3 is CASSARTGDYNEQFF.

The CDR3 protein is CASSHTSGGPSTDTQYF. The chain joins TRBV3-1 to TRBJ2-3; the D gene TCRdb calls, TRBD2, cannot be checked with no DNA. The CDR3 has 17 amino acids. CDR1 and CDR2 (germline): LGHDT, YNNKEL (reference sequence).

This sequence joins TRBV29-1 and TRBJ2-3. Germline-derived CDR1 and CDR2 are SQVTM and ANQGSEA. The CDR3 covers 13 residues. This CDR3 is CSVDTTSTDTQYF.

The rearrangement uses TRBV12-3 or TRBV12-4 and TRBJ1-2; the D call from TCRdb, TRBD1, cannot be confirmed without DNA. The CDR3 runs 13 residues. CDR3 in amino acids: CASSRGGRPGYTF.

The chain carries TRBV2 and TRBJ1-2; TCRdb selects TRBD1, and the lack of DNA leaves this call unchecked. Germline V gene data show CDR1 as SNHLY and CDR2 as FYNNEI. The CDR3 consists of 13 residues. CDR3: CASSRAGIQGYTF.

The chain links TRBV6-5 to TRBJ1-3. CDR1 is MNHEY, CDR2 SVGAGI, per germline. The CDR3 runs 16 residues. This CDR3 reads CASSYSVGSSGNTIYF.

The chain joins TRBV5-5 to TRBJ1-1; the D call of TRBD1 rests on TCRdb alone, since no DNA is present to check it. The CDR3 length is 15 residues. Germline V lookup: CDR1 SGHKS, CDR2 YYEKEE (reference sequence). The CDR3 is CASSLDQGYNTEAFF.

The chain recombines TRBV4-3 with TRBJ1-4; absent DNA, TCRdb's TRBD1 call cannot be checked. The CDR3 spans 16 residues. CDR1 is LGHNA, CDR2 YSLEER, per germline. The CDR3 loop is CASSQEPGHYNEKLFF.

V is TRBV7-9 and J is TRBJ2-1; no DNA is available, so the TRBD2 call from TCRdb remains unchecked. Germline V gene sequence: CDR1 SEHNR, CDR2 FQNEAQ (reference sequence). This CDR3 is 13 amino acids long. The CDR3 sequence is CASSQGLADEQFF.

This rearrangement joins TRBV27 to TRBJ1-5; the D gene TCRdb calls, TRBD1, cannot be checked with no DNA. The CDR3 consists of 15 residues. CDR1 MNHEY and CDR2 SMNVEV come from the germline V gene (reference sequence). The CDR3 is CASSPEGRGNQPQHF.

This chain joins TRBV29-1 and TRBJ2-2. Germline V gives CDR1 SQVTM, CDR2 ANQGSEA. CDR3 length: 15 residues. CDR3 in amino acids: CSVPDGGPDTGELFF.

The chain joins TRBV11-2 to TRBJ2-3. This CDR3 comprises 16 residues. Germline CDR1 and CDR2: SGHAT and FQNNGV. The CDR3 protein is CASSLDMALPTDTQYF.

V usage is TRBV11-2 and J usage is TRBJ1-3. Germline V gene lookup returns CDR1 SGHAT and CDR2 FQNNGV. The CDR3 covers 15 residues. The CDR3 region is CASSLGGLSGNTIYF.

The chain employs TRBV15 and TRBJ2-1. Germline V gene sequence: CDR1 LNHNV, CDR2 YYDKDF (reference sequence). The CDR3 consists of 15 residues. The CDR3 protein is CATSRQPLSYNEQFF.

V and J are TRBV5-1 and TRBJ1-1; the TCRdb D gene call, TRBD1, has no DNA to confirm it. CDR1 SGHRS and CDR2 YFSETQ come from the germline V gene. The CDR3 has 16 residues. Here the CDR3 reads CASSRTPGVRATEAFF.

The CDR3 loop reads CASSPGLADHNEQFF. The chain couples TRBV18 to TRBJ2-1; the D gene TCRdb calls, TRBD2, cannot be checked with no DNA. This CDR3 comprises 15 residues. From germline, CDR1 is KGHSH and CDR2 LQKENI. Complete variable domain (other parts from reference TRBV18 and TRBJ2-1): NAGVMQNPRHLVRRRGQEARLRCSPMKGHSHVYWYRQLPEEGLKFMVYLQKENIIDESGMPKERFSAEFPKEGPSILRIQQVVRGDSAAYFCASSPGLADHNEQFFGPGTRLTVL.